These 32 T cell receptor beta chains share one sample of origin, sequenced in a study of cytomegalovirus exposure and HLA in healthy donors. Primers for the PCR totalled 60 Vbeta and 13 Jbeta. The assay was immunoSEQ multiplex PCR, and TCRdb's table has in-frame clones only and misses some. There are around 100,000 clones in the sample; less than 80% occur only once, and roughly 4.1% lies in the top ten. Specimen: PBMCs. The receptors were gathered from a man aged 40-50 years in good health and CMV-seronegative.

This clone appeared a few times. This chain uses TRBV19 with TRBJ2-1; D is possibly TRBD2 (6 bases). This CDR3 is built from 18 residues. V shed 3 bases and J shed 3 bases, with 21 bases lying between them. Germline V gene data show CDR1 as LNHDA and CDR2 as SQIVND (reference sequence). Here the CDR3 reads CASSIQRDFSTLYNEQFF. CDR3 nucleotides: TGTGCCAGTAGTATTCAGAGGGACTTCTCCACGCTCTACAATGAGCAGTTCTTC.

This clone was observed once. The V and J genes are TRBV5-5 and TRBJ1-1, with D unresolved. From germline, CDR1 is SGHKS and CDR2 YYEKEE (reference sequence). Trimming left V 5 bases short and J 0 bases short, with 5 bases between. The CDR3 contains 12 residues. CDR3 amino acids: CASSRLNTEAFF. CDR3 DNA: TGTGCCAGCAGTCGTCTGAACACTGAAGCTTTCTTT.

The J gene is TRBJ1-3, the V gene TRBV15, with 10 bases identical to TRBD1. This CDR3 comprises 17 residues. The ends lost 3 bases at V and 4 bases at J; junction bases unmatched: 9. Germline V gene lookup returns CDR1 LNHNV and CDR2 YYDKDF (reference sequence). The CDR3 bases are TGTGCCACCAGCAGGGGGACAGGGGCGACGTTCGGAAACACCATATATTTT. Translating gives CATSRGTGATFGNTIYF.

This chain joins TRBV19 and TRBJ2-1, with TRBD2 matching over 8 bases. This CDR3 is built from 14 residues. Trimming removed 5 bases from V and 8 bases from J; junction bases left unmatched: 8. CDR1 LNHDA and CDR2 SQIVND come from the germline V gene (reference sequence). CDR3 sequence: CASSDGTRTHEQFF. The CDR3 DNA is TGTGCCAGTAGTGACGGGACTAGGACCCATGAGCAGTTCTTC. Drawing the rest from reference TRBV19 and TRBJ2-1, the complete variable domain is DGGITQSPKYLFRKEGQNVTLSCEQNLNHDAMYWYRQDPGQGLRLIYYSQIVNDFQKGDIAEGYSVSREKKESFPLTVTSAQKNPTAFYLCASSDGTRTHEQFFGPGTRLTVL.

The chain is built from TRBV10-1 and TRBJ2-7; 14 bases fit TRBD2. The CDR3 runs 14 residues. The germline V gene has CDR1 WNHNN and CDR2 SYGVQD (reference sequence). V dropped 9 bases and J dropped 2; count of bases not matched to a gene: 3. CDR3 bases: TGCGCCAGTTCGACTAGCGGGGGGGCCTACGAGCAGTACGTC. This codes for CASSTSGGAYEQYV.

J is TRBJ1-1 and V is TRBV21-1. TRBV21-1 is deemed a pseudogene. This CDR3 is built from 16 residues. The CDR3 spells CASSRDRTGMNTEAFF. CDR3 nucleotides: TGTGCCAGCAGCAGAGATCGGACGGGGATGAACACTGAAGCTTTCTTT.

This sequence joins TRBV5-1 and TRBJ2-3; TRBD2 agrees at 7 bases. The CDR3 runs 13 residues. The germline V gene has CDR1 SGHRS and CDR2 YFSETQ. Unmatched junction bases numbered 0, after V lost 2 bases and J lost 3 bases. DNA of the CDR3: TGCGCCAGCAGCTTCGGGGGGACAGATACGCAGTATTTT. Its translation: CASSFGGTDTQYF.

The chain recombines TRBV5-5 with TRBJ1-1, with 9 bases matching TRBD1. The CDR3 has 15 amino acids. Per germline, CDR1 SGHKS and CDR2 YYEKEE (reference sequence). V gave up 3 bases and J gave up 4 bases; unmatched junction bases: 7. CDR3 coding DNA: TGTGCCAGCAGCTCCGGGACAGGGTTTTTCACTGAAGCTTTCTTT. It translates to CASSSGTGFFTEAFF.

The chain employs TRBV6-6 and TRBJ1-5; 7 bases fit TRBD1. The junction had 1 base not matched to a gene; V was cut back by 7 bases and J by 1 base. Germline CDR1 and CDR2: MNHNY and SVGAGI (reference sequence). The CDR3 runs to 13 residues. The CDR3 DNA reads TGTGCCAGCAAACAGGGGAGCAATCAGCCCCAGCATTTT. It yields the protein CASKQGSNQPQHF.

This rearrangement joins TRBV19 to TRBJ2-5, with 8 bases identical to TRBD1. This CDR3 is built from 14 residues. V lost 6 bases to trimming and J lost 3 bases; unmatched junction nucleotides: 6. Germline V gene lookup returns CDR1 LNHDA and CDR2 SQIVND (reference sequence). DNA of the CDR3: TGTGCCAGTAGAGGACAGGGCGGTAAAGAGACCCAGTACTTC. Amino acid sequence: CASRGQGGKETQYF.

This clone was counted only a few times. The genes are TRBV4-3 and TRBJ1-6, with 9 bases that match TRBD1. Germline V gene sequence: CDR1 LGHNA, CDR2 YSLEER. The CDR3 extends over 19 amino acids. V lost 4 bases, J lost 0 bases, and 10 bases stayed unmatched. The CDR3: CASSLDWGTGSSYNSPLHF. CDR3 DNA: TGCGCCAGCAGCCTTGATTGGGGGACAGGGAGCTCCTATAATTCACCCCTCCACTTT.

The J gene is TRBJ2-5, the V gene TRBV29-1; 10 nucleotides match TRBD2. With V trimmed by 3 bases and J by 6 bases, 4 bases remained unmatched. Germline V gives CDR1 SQVTM, CDR2 ANQGSEA. This CDR3 spans 13 amino acids. The CDR3, as DNA: TGCAGCGTTGATTCTAGCGGGGGTCAGACCCAGTACTTC. As protein: CSVDSSGGQTQYF. The full variable domain, its missing parts supplied by reference TRBV29-1 and TRBJ2-5, is SAVISQKPSRDICQRGTSLTIQCQVDSQVTMMFWYRQQPGQSLTLIATANQGSEATYESGFVIDKFPISRPNLTFSTLTVSNMSPEDSSIYLCSVDSSGGQTQYFGPGTRLLVL.

The chain couples TRBV6-1 to TRBJ1-1; TRBD1 might be the D (6 bases). V was trimmed by 6 bases and J by 3 bases, leaving 8 bases between them. The CDR3 loop spans 12 amino acids. Germline V gene sequence: CDR1 MNHNS, CDR2 SASEGT. The CDR3 region has the DNA TGTGCCAGCAGGGGACAACACACTGAAGCTTTCTTT. As protein: CASRGQHTEAFF.

This clone was counted a few times. The V and J genes are TRBV27 and TRBJ1-4; TRBD1 agrees at 8 bases. The CDR3 is 17 amino acids. Germline CDR1 and CDR2: MNHEY and SMNVEV (reference sequence). J gave up 7 bases and V 6 bases, and 16 bases lay outside the gene matches. CDR3 loop: CASSPWGQAPFREKLFF. CDR3 sequence (DNA): TGTGCCAGCAGCCCCTGGGGACAGGCCCCTTTTCGTGAAAAACTGTTTTTT.

This chain joins TRBV7-9 and TRBJ2-3; the match to TRBD2 covers 7 bases. This CDR3 is built from 17 residues. Per germline, CDR1 SEHNR and CDR2 FQNEAQ (reference sequence). After removal of 5 bases from V and 1 base from J, the junction contained 12 bases not matched to a gene. The chain's CDR3 is CASSRYGSREGTDTQYF. CDR3 nucleotides: TGTGCCAGCAGCCGATACGGTTCTCGGGAGGGCACAGATACGCAGTATTTT.

The chain has TRBV19 and TRBJ1-1; the match to TRBD1 covers 7 bases. This CDR3 is built from 14 residues. V gave up 4 bases and J gave up 4 bases; unmatched junction bases: 6. The germline V gene encodes CDR1 LNHDA and CDR2 SQIVND (reference sequence). The CDR3 nucleotides are TGTGCCAGTAGTACCTACAGGGGTGGCACTGAAGCTTTCTTT. Amino acids: CASSTYRGGTEAFF.

This clone was picked up one time. The J gene is TRBJ1-1, the V gene TRBV27; D is possibly TRBD1 (5 bases). CDR1 is MNHEY, CDR2 SMNVEV, per germline (reference sequence). Trimming removed 2 bases from V and 5 bases from J, with 18 bases in between. This CDR3 is built from 16 residues. As DNA, the CDR3 is TGTGCCAGCAGTTTAAAAGGGCCAAACGGGGGGACTGAAGCTTTCTTT. Protein product: CASSLKGPNGGTEAFF.

The chain carries TRBV6-6 and TRBJ2-1; TRBD1 matches at 11 bases. Per the germline V gene, CDR1 is MNHNY and CDR2 is SVGAGI (reference sequence). Trimming cost V 4 bases and J 0 bases; bases outside gene matches: 2. CDR3 length: 16 amino acids. CDR3 protein: CASSWGQGGSYNEQFF. CDR3 nucleotides: TGTGCCAGCAGTTGGGGACAGGGGGGCTCCTACAATGAGCAGTTCTTC.

The chain uses TRBV19 and TRBJ1-5, with D possibly being TRBD1 (6 bases). The CDR3 is made up of 14 amino acids. The V end was cut by 8 bases, the J end by 0 bases, with 11 bases between. Germline-derived CDR1 and CDR2 are LNHDA and SQIVND (reference sequence). The CDR3 region is CASLDRYSNQPQHF. CDR3 sequence (DNA): TGTGCCAGTCTGGACAGATATAGCAATCAGCCCCAGCATTTT.

This clone was observed a few times. This chain connects TRBV5-4 to TRBJ1-1; 8 nucleotides line up with TRBD1. V gave up 3 bases and J gave up 3 bases; unmatched junction bases: 13. Looked up from germline, CDR1 is SGHNT and CDR2 is YYREEE (reference sequence). This CDR3 region has 17 residues. The CDR3 coding sequence is TGTGCCAGCAGCTCAGGGGGCGCGGTTCTTTTGGACACTGAAGCTTTCTTT. Its protein product is CASSSGGAVLLDTEAFF.

The V gene is TRBV28, the J gene TRBJ1-6; tentative D call: TRBD1 (5 bases). V lost 4 bases to trimming and J lost 14 bases, with 9 bases between them. The CDR3 runs to 11 residues. The germline V gene encodes CDR1 MDHEN and CDR2 SYDVKM. The CDR3 loop is CASSSRDTLHF. In DNA form, the CDR3 reads TGTGCCAGCAGTTCCAGGGATACCCTCCACTTT.

A note on this clone: Relative to the germline gene, one junction end is altered; a read error may explain this. The genes are TRBV19 and TRBJ2-7; the match to TRBD1 covers 8 bases. This CDR3 comprises 16 residues. Germline V CDR1 and CDR2: LNHDA, SQIVND (reference sequence). In DNA, the CDR3 is TGTGCCAGTAGTATGTCGACAGGGGAGGTTTCCTTCGAGCAGTACTTC. Amino acid sequence: CASSMSTGEVSFEQYF.

The chain recombines TRBV5-1 with TRBJ2-5; 8 nucleotides agree with TRBD2. Germline assignment: CDR1 SGHRS and CDR2 YFSETQ. V shed 2 bases and J 5 bases; nucleotides not matched to a gene: 8. This CDR3 has 15 amino acids. CDR3 region: CASSFSGTREETQYF. For the CDR3, the DNA is TGCGCCAGCAGCTTCTCCGGGACTAGAGAGGAGACCCAGTACTTC.

The chain combines TRBV7-8 with TRBJ1-3; D is undetermined. This CDR3 has 14 residues. From germline, CDR1 is SGHVS and CDR2 FQNEAQ. V was pared by 1 base and J by 1 base, with 5 bases between. Here the CDR3 reads CASSLGHSGNTIYF. As DNA, the CDR3 is TGTGCCAGCAGCTTAGGGCATTCTGGAAACACCATATATTTT.

This clone was counted a single time. The J gene is TRBJ2-1, the V gene TRBV9, with TRBD2 matching over 8 bases. Germline V gene data show CDR1 as SGDLS and CDR2 as YYNGEE. CDR3 length equals 15 residues. V shed 4 bases and J 7 bases; nucleotides not matched to a gene: 10. The CDR3 protein is CASSPAGLVRNEQFF. The DNA for the CDR3 is TGTGCCAGCAGCCCCGCGGGACTAGTACGGAATGAGCAGTTCTTC. The variable domain in full, completed from reference TRBV9 and TRBJ2-1, reads DSGVTQTPKHLITATGQRVTLRCSPRSGDLSVYWYQQSLDQGLQFLIQYYNGEERAKGNILERFSAQQFPDLHSELNLSSLELGDSALYFCASSPAGLVRNEQFFGPGTRLTVL.

The CDR3 sequence is CASSPPSRDEQFF. The CDR3 region has the DNA TGTGCCAGCAGCCCCCCTTCGCGCGATGAGCAGTTCTTC. The V and J genes are TRBV7-9 and TRBJ2-1; no clear D. The V and J ends lost 5 bases and 8 bases respectively, with 13 bases between them. The CDR3 totals 13 residues. The germline gives CDR1 SEHNR, CDR2 FQNEAQ (reference sequence).

This clone occurred once. The chain couples TRBV18 to TRBJ2-5, with 9 bases aligning to TRBD1. Germline assignment: CDR1 KGHSH and CDR2 LQKENI. The CDR3 has 14 amino acids. The junction had 4 bases not matched to a gene; V was cut back by 5 bases and J by 3 bases. DNA for the CDR3: TGTGCCAGCTCAGGAGGACAGGGGAAAGAGACCCAGTACTTC. Amino acids: CASSGGQGKETQYF.

The rearrangement joins TRBV9 to TRBJ1-1, with D hard to call. CDR1 and CDR2 (germline): SGDLS, YYNGEE. The CDR3 loop spans 14 amino acids. V was pared by 2 bases and J by 1 base, with 9 bases between. For the CDR3, the DNA is TGTGCCAGCAGCGTGACCGCAGGGAACACTGAAGCTTTCTTT. Translation gives CASSVTAGNTEAFF.

The CDR3 sequence is CASSGQVGEAFF. CDR3 DNA: TGTGCCAGCAGCGGGCAGGTTGGTGAAGCTTTCTTT. The gene calls are TRBV7-9 and TRBJ1-1, with D hard to call. This CDR3 is 12 amino acids long. The germline V and J ends were trimmed by 5 bases and 7 bases, with 11 bases remaining between them. Germline CDR1 is SEHNR and CDR2 is FQNEAQ (reference sequence).

The J gene is TRBJ1-1, the V gene TRBV5-1; the match to TRBD1 covers 7 bases. In germline, CDR1 is SGHRS, CDR2 YFSETQ. The CDR3 is 14 residues long. With 4 bases clipped from V and 4 bases from J, the junction kept 7 bases outside the gene matches. Here the CDR3 reads CASSRSDRTTEAFF. As DNA, the CDR3 is TGCGCCAGCAGCCGATCGGACAGGACCACTGAAGCTTTCTTT. The variable domain in full, completed from reference TRBV5-1 and TRBJ1-1, reads KAGVTQTPRYLIKTRGQQVTLSCSPISGHRSVSWYQQTPGQGLQFLFEYFSETQRNKGNFPGRFSGRQFSNSRSEMNVSTLELGDSALYLCASSRSDRTTEAFFGQGTRLTVV.

The J gene is TRBJ2-3, the V gene TRBV10-1, with no clear D. Per the germline V gene, CDR1 is WNHNN and CDR2 is SYGVQD (reference sequence). The CDR3 has 15 residues. With 0 bases removed from V and 5 bases from J, the gap between germline ends came to 12 bases. This CDR3 is CASSESASPEDTQYF. The CDR3 DNA is TGCGCCAGCAGTGAGTCCGCCTCGCCAGAAGATACGCAGTATTTT.

The chain links TRBV7-9 to TRBJ2-1; TRBD1 is a possible D gene (6 bases). This CDR3 region has 12 residues. V lost 5 bases to trimming and J lost 6 bases, with 8 bases between them. Per germline, CDR1 SEHNR and CDR2 FQNEAQ (reference sequence). The CDR3 loop is CASSQTGNEQFF. The DNA for the CDR3 is TGTGCCAGCAGCCAGACAGGCAATGAGCAGTTCTTC.